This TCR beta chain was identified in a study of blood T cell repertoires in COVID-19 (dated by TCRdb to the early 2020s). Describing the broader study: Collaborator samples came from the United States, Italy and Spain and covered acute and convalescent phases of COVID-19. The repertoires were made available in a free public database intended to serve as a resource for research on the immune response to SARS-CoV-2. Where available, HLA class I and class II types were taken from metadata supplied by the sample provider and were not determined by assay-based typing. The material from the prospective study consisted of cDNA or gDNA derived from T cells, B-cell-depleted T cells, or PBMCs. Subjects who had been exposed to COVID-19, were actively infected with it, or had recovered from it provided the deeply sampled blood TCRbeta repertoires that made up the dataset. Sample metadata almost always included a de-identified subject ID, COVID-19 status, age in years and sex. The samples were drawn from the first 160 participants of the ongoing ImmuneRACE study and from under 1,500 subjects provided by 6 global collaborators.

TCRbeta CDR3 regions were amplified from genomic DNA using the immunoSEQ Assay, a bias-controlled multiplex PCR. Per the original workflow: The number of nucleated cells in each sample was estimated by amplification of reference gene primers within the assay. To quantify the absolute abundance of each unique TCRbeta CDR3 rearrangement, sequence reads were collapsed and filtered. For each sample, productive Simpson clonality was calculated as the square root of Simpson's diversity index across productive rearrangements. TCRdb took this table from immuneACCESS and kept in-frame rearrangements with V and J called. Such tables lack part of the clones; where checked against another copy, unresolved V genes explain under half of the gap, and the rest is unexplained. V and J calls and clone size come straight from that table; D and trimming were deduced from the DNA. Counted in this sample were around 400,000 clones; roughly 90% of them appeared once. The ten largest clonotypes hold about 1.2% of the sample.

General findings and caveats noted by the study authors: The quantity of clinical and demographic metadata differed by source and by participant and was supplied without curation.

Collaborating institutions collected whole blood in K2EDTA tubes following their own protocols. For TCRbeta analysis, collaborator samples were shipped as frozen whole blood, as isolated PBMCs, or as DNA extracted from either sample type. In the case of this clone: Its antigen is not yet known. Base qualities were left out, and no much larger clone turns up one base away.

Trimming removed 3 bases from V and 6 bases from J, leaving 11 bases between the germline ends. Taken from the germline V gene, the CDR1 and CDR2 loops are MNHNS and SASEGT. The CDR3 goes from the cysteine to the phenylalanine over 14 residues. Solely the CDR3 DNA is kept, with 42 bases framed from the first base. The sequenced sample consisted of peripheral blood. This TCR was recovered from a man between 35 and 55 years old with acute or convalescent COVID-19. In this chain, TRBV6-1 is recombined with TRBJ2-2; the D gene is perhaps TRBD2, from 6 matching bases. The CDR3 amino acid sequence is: CASSDGGGAGELFF. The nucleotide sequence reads TGTGCCAGCAGTGATGGGGGAGGAGCCGGGGAGCTGTTTTTT.